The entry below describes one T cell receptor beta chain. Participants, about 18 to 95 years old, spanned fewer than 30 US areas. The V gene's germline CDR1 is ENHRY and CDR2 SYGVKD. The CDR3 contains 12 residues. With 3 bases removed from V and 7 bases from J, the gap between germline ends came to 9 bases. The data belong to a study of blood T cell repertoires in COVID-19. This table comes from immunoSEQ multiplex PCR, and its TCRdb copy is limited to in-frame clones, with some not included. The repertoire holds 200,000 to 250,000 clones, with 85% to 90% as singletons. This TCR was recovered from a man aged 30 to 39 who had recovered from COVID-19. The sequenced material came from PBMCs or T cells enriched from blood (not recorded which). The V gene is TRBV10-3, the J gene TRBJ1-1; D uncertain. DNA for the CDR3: TGTGCCATCAGTGAAAACAGCTTTGAAGCTTTCTTT. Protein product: CAISENSFEAFF.